These T cell receptor beta chains were read from a single sample in a study of regulatory T cells in long-lasting Graves disease. Each CDR3 protein gets one entry after TCRdb re-called the multiplex PCR reads with MiXCR. Of hundreds of thousands of distinct CDR3 sequences in the sample, 15% to 20% were seen once. These data are also associated with another study on T cells in Graves' hyperthyroidism and ophthalmopathy.

The sequencing used peripheral blood mononuclear cells (PBMCs), collected at new diagnosis, from a patient treated with antithyroid drugs. Receptors were obtained from a woman under 40 with Graves disease. CDR3s include the opening cysteine and the closing phenylalanine or tryptophan. A D gene is named only where the DNA matches it firmly. A clone size is listed for some rows: how often the clone was seen (once, few, many), or a class if it is expanded.

TRBJ1-2	TRBV2	many	NA	CASSELYGYTF	TGTGCCAGCAGTGAACTCTATGGCTACACCTTC
TRBJ1-4	TRBV9	NA	NA	CASSVSLDRENGMFF	NA
TRBJ2-7	TRBV6-9	few	NA	CASSYTTLAEQYF	TGTGCCAGCAGTTACACAACGCTGGCCGAGCAGTACTTC
TRBJ2-1	TRBV11-3	many	NA	CASSLKYTESYNEQFF	TGTGCCAGCAGCTTAAAGTACACGGAGTCCTACAATGAGCAGTTCTTC
TRBJ2-1	TRBV10-3	NA	TRBD2	CAIRAGGQQIF	TGTGCCATCAGGGCGGGAGGACAACAGATCTTC
TRBJ1-5	TRBV24-1	few	NA	CATSDSKGRGASGNQPQHF	TGTGCCACCAGTGATTCAAAGGGCCGGGGGGCGAGCGGCAATCAGCCCCAGCATTTT
TRBJ2-5	TRBV28	NA	NA	CASSVGPPQETQYF	TGTGCCAGCAGCGTAGGACCGCCGCAAGAGACCCAGTACTTC
TRBJ2-1	TRBV2	NA	NA	CALRGTGMPNEQLF	TGTGCCCTGAGAGGGACGGGGATGCCCAATGAGCAGCTCTTC
TRBJ2-5	TRBV3-1	few	NA	CASSQGVVGDLVRETQYF	TGTGCCAGCAGCCAAGGGGTTGTTGGGGACCTAGTTAGAGAGACCCAGTACTTC
TRBJ1-5	TRBV6-9	many	NA	CASNLLGGRLSNQPQHF	TGTGCCAGCAACCTCCTCGGGGGAAGACTTAGCAATCAGCCCCAGCATTTT
TRBJ2-1	TRBV7-3	once	NA	CASSPLGAPPSNEQFF	TGCGCCAGCAGCCCCTTGGGCGCACCCCCGAGCAATGAGCAGTTCTTC
TRBJ1-4	TRBV5-1	NA	TRBD1	CASSLVWDRPSNEKLFF	TGCGCCAGCAGCTTGGTTTGGGACAGGCCGTCTAATGAAAAACTGTTTTTT
TRBJ2-7	TRBV28	few	NA	CASSLRTRRPLYPSYF	TGTGCCAGTTCCCTCCGAACGAGACGTCCGCTCTACCCGTCGTACTTC
TRBJ1-2	TRBV27	NA	TRBD1	CASSSSGTGSGYTF	TGTGCCAGCAGTTCGTCCGGGACAGGGAGTGGCTACACCTTC
TRBJ1-1	TRBV4-1	few	TRBD1	CASSRTGGGTEAFF	TGCGCCAGCAGCCGCACAGGGGGCGGCACTGAAGCTTTCTTT
TRBJ2-7	TRBV11-2	NA	TRBD2	CASRGSASGAYEQYF	TGTGCCAGCAGGGGATCGGCTAGCGGCGCCTACGAGCAGTACTTC
TRBJ2-7	TRBV20-1	few	TRBD2	CSASISGRTRGEQYF	TGCAGTGCTAGTATAAGCGGGAGGACAAGGGGCGAGCAGTACTTC
TRBJ2-7	TRBV20-1	few	NA	CSAKVRGKLPWEQYF	TGCAGTGCTAAGGTTCGCGGGAAACTACCGTGGGAGCAGTACTTC
TRBJ2-7	TRBV2	many	TRBD1	CASTRVTGDPTYEQYF	TGTGCCAGCACGCGAGTGACAGGGGACCCCACATACGAGCAGTACTTC
TRBJ2-1	TRBV2	few	NA	CASRWSSYNEQFF	TGTGCCAGCCGGTGGAGCTCCTACAATGAGCAGTTCTTC
TRBJ1-2	TRBV11-3	NA	NA	CASSSTTTGVYGYTF	TGTGCCAGCAGTTCCACGACAACGGGCGTCTATGGCTACACCTTC
TRBJ1-4	TRBV6-1	many	NA	CASTRDEKLFF	TGTGCCAGCACGAGAGACGAAAAACTGTTTTTT
TRBJ1-1	TRBV29-1	many	NA	CSGYQNTEAFF	TGCAGCGGCTACCAGAACACTGAAGCTTTCTTT
TRBJ1-1	TRBV27	many	NA	CASSSVGRAEAFF	TGTGCCAGCAGTTCCGTGGGGAGGGCTGAAGCTTTCTTT
TRBJ1-6	TRBV6-1	many	NA	CASQRSGGNNSPLHF	TGTGCCAGCCAGAGGAGCGGAGGCAATAATTCACCCCTCCACTTT
TRBJ2-1	TRBV7-8	many	NA	CASSPYGDEQFF	TGTGCCAGCAGCCCCTACGGCGATGAGCAGTTCTTC
TRBJ2-7	TRBV6-1	few	NA	CASSTGPGLEQYF	TGTGCCAGCAGCACGGGACCTGGGCTCGAGCAGTACTTC
TRBJ2-2	TRBV6-6	NA	NA	CASSYSWGTGELFF	TGTGCCAGCAGTTACTCGTGGGGGACCGGGGAGCTGTTTTTT
TRBJ2-6	TRBV7-9	few	TRBD2	CASSSSGFGAGANVLTF	TGTGCCAGCAGTTCTAGCGGGTTTGGGGCTGGGGCCAACGTCCTGACTTTC
TRBJ2-5	TRBV11-2	NA	NA	CASSRNTGQETQYF	TGTGCCAGCAGTCGAAATACAGGGCAAGAGACCCAGTACTTC
TRBJ1-1	TRBV30	many	NA	CAWTGMNTEAFF	TGTGCCTGGACAGGGATGAACACTGAAGCTTTCTTT
TRBJ1-2	TRBV30	NA	NA	CAWSVLSRGIGGYTF	TGTGCCTGGAGTGTACTTAGTAGGGGGATCGGCGGCTACACCTTC
TRBJ1-1	TRBV2	many	NA	CASKVEEGPNTEAFF	TGTGCCAGCAAAGTAGAGGAGGGCCCGAACACTGAAGCTTTCTTT
TRBJ2-7	TRBV20-1	NA	NA	CSARGGVSSYEQYF	TGCAGTGCTAGGGGCGGCGTGAGCTCCTACGAGCAGTACTTC
TRBJ1-2	TRBV28	NA	TRBD1	CASSRGDSLFYGYTF	TGTGCCAGCAGTAGGGGGGACAGTCTATTCTATGGCTACACCTTC
TRBJ2-7	TRBV3-1	NA	TRBD2	CASSQDLPASGIYEQYF	TGTGCCAGCAGCCAAGATCTGCCGGCTAGCGGGATCTACGAGCAGTACTTC
TRBJ1-1	TRBV19	many	TRBD1	CASSGRFVRGQGYTEAFF	TGTGCCAGTAGTGGGCGCTTCGTCAGGGGACAGGGCTACACTGAAGCTTTCTTT
TRBJ2-2	TRBV2	many	TRBD2	CASSEGLAGASGELFF	TGTGCCAGCAGTGAAGGACTAGCGGGAGCCTCTGGGGAGCTGTTTTTT
TRBJ2-2	TRBV19	NA	TRBD1	CASSNRGSSGELFF	TGTGCCAGTAGTAACAGGGGATCATCCGGGGAGCTGTTTTTT
TRBJ1-5	TRBV19	few	NA	CASSPSGGYQPQHF	TGTGCCAGTAGTCCCTCGGGGGGCTATCAGCCCCAGCATTTT
TRBJ1-1	TRBV2	NA	NA	CASRPQRNTEAFF	TGTGCCAGCAGGCCCCAGCGAAACACTGAAGCTTTCTTT
TRBJ1-1	TRBV6-5	many	NA	CASSSEAQGTEAFF	TGTGCCAGCAGTTCTGAGGCGCAGGGAACTGAAGCTTTCTTT
TRBJ1-1	TRBV15	many	NA	CATSGPSGKLVDTEAFF	TGTGCCACTTCCGGGCCCTCGGGGAAGTTGGTAGACACTGAAGCTTTCTTT
TRBJ1-5	TRBV28	many	TRBD1	CASSSYGQGNQPQHF	TGTGCCAGCAGCTCGTACGGACAGGGGAATCAGCCCCAGCATTTT
TRBJ1-5	TRBV6-1	NA	TRBD1	CASSTGQGPWGSNQPQHF	TGTGCCAGCAGTACAGGACAGGGGCCTTGGGGTAGCAATCAGCCCCAGCATTTT
TRBJ1-1	TRBV19	many	NA	CASSSGKLNTEAFF	TGTGCCAGTAGTTCGGGCAAGCTAAACACTGAAGCTTTCTTT
TRBJ1-1	TRBV28	many	NA	CASSLYSLNTEAFF	TGTGCCAGCAGTTTGTATAGCTTGAACACTGAAGCTTTCTTT
TRBJ2-1	TRBV6-1	NA	TRBD2	CATTQLTSGAYNEQFF	TGTGCCACTACTCAACTAACTAGCGGGGCCTACAATGAGCAGTTCTTC
TRBJ2-7	TRBV7-2	many	NA	CASSPWTPSSYEQYF	TGTGCCAGCAGCCCATGGACTCCGAGCTCCTACGAGCAGTACTTC
TRBJ2-2	TRBV11-2	few	TRBD2	CASSLRVLAGAGELFF	TGTGCCAGCAGCTTAAGGGTCCTAGCGGGGGCCGGGGAGCTGTTTTTT